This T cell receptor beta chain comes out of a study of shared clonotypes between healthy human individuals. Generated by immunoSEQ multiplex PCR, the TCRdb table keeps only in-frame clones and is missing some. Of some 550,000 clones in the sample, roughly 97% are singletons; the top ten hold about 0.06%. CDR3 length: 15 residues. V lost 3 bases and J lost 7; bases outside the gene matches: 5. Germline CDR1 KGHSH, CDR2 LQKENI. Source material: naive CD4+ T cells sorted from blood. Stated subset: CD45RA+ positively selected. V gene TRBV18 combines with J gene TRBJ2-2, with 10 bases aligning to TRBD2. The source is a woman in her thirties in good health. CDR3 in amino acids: CASSPLAGVNGELFF. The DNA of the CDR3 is TGTGCCAGCTCACCTCTAGCGGGAGTAAACGGGGAGCTGTTTTTT.